These 12 T cell receptor beta chains share one sample of origin, sequenced in a study of cytomegalovirus exposure and HLA in healthy donors. Primers for the PCR totalled 60 Vbeta and 13 Jbeta. Assay used: immunoSEQ multiplex PCR; TCRdb lists only in-frame clones, some missing. The sample gives about 130,000 clones, about four fifths of which show up once; approximately 3.8% is in the top ten. Material for sequencing was PBMCs. All receptors come from a woman aged 40 to 50 in good health and CMV-seropositive.

This sequence joins TRBV7-9 and TRBJ2-1; the match to TRBD2 covers 11 bases. Germline values: CDR1 SEHNR, CDR2 FQNEAQ (reference sequence). Trimming took 4 bases from V and 12 from J; bases not matched to a gene: 11. The CDR3 loop spans 15 amino acids. CDR3 sequence reads: CASSSLSGRVYGQFF. The CDR3 DNA is TGTGCCAGCAGCTCGCTTAGCGGGAGGGTTTACGGGCAGTTCTTC. Filled out from reference TRBV7-9 and TRBJ2-1, the complete variable domain reads DTGVSQNPRHKITKRGQNVTFRCDPISEHNRLYWYRQTLGQGPEFLTYFQNEAQLEKSRLLSDRFSAERPKGSFSTLEIQRTEQGDSAMYLCASSSLSGRVYGQFFGPGTRLTVL.

The J gene is TRBJ2-1, the V gene TRBV5-1; D remains unclear. In germline, CDR1 is SGHRS, CDR2 YFSETQ. The CDR3 loop spans 15 amino acids. The germline V and J ends were trimmed by 5 bases and 3 bases, with 15 bases remaining between them. The CDR3: CASRPDNGLYNEQFF. DNA of the CDR3: TGCGCCAGCAGGCCTGATAATGGGCTCTACAATGAGCAGTTCTTC.

The chain has TRBV6-1 and TRBJ2-5, with 16 bases that match TRBD2. This CDR3 spans 17 amino acids. V trimming: 4 bases; J trimming: 4 bases; junction bases outside the gene matches: 6. Germline V gene data show CDR1 as MNHNS and CDR2 as SASEGT. In nucleotides, the CDR3 is TGTGCCAGCAGTGGGCTGGGACTAGCGGGAGGGGGAGAGACCCAGTACTTC. Translation gives CASSGLGLAGGGETQYF.

V usage is TRBV18 and J usage is TRBJ2-6; D gene uncertain. The CDR3 is made up of 17 amino acids. The V gene lost 3 bases and the J gene lost 1 base, with 13 bases spanning the gap. Germline CDR1 is KGHSH and CDR2 is LQKENI. The CDR3 nucleotides read TGTGCCAGCTCACCTACCTACCCTATGTCTGGGGCCAACGTCCTGACTTTC. Its protein is CASSPTYPMSGANVLTF. The variable domain in full, completed from reference TRBV18 and TRBJ2-6, reads NAGVMQNPRHLVRRRGQEARLRCSPMKGHSHVYWYRQLPEEGLKFMVYLQKENIIDESGMPKERFSAEFPKEGPSILRIQQVVRGDSAAYFCASSPTYPMSGANVLTFGAGSRLTVL.

This clone was seen a few times. This CDR3 is CASSESVERETQYF. The CDR3 nucleotides are TGCGCCAGCAGTGAGTCTGTGGAGAGGGAGACCCAGTACTTC. The chain links TRBV10-1 to TRBJ2-5, with D hard to call. The CDR3 sequence is 14 residues long. V dropped 0 bases and J dropped 5 bases, with 10 bases sitting between them. Germline V gene data show CDR1 as WNHNN and CDR2 as SYGVQD (reference sequence).

V usage is TRBV6-1 and J usage is TRBJ2-7; possible D gene TRBD1, 6 bases. V was trimmed by 4 bases and J by 6 bases, leaving 10 bases between them. The germline gives CDR1 MNHNS, CDR2 SASEGT. The CDR3 is 12 residues long. The CDR3 reads CASSGDRPEQYF. In DNA, the CDR3 is TGTGCCAGCAGTGGTGACAGGCCCGAGCAGTACTTC.

This chain joins TRBV30 and TRBJ2-7; TRBD1 agrees at 8 bases. The CDR3 contains 14 residues. V was pared by 1 base and J by 3 bases, with 5 bases of the junction left unmatched. The germline gives CDR1 GTSNPN, CDR2 SVGIG (reference sequence). This chain's CDR3 is CAWSGTGQIYEQYF. The DNA for the CDR3 is TGTGCCTGGAGTGGGACAGGGCAAATCTACGAGCAGTACTTC. The full variable domain, rest sourced from reference TRBV30 and TRBJ2-7, is SQTIHQWPATLVQPVGSPLSLECTVEGTSNPNLYWYRQAAGRGLQLLFYSVGIGQISSEVPQNLSASRPQDRQFILSSKKLLLSDSGFYLCAWSGTGQIYEQYFGPGTRLTVT.

The chain is built from TRBV6-1 and TRBJ2-1, with TRBD2 identical over 8 bases. The V gene's germline CDR1 is MNHNS and CDR2 SASEGT. The CDR3 loop spans 17 amino acids. Trimming at V came to 3 bases and at J to 2 bases, leaving 9 bases not matched to a gene. CDR3 in amino acids: CASSDLAGGTTYNEQFF. The DNA for the CDR3 is TGTGCCAGCAGTGACCTGGCGGGAGGAACAACCTACAATGAGCAGTTCTTC.

The chain employs TRBV5-8 and TRBJ2-1; 16 bases are a match to TRBD2. V lost 0 bases, J lost 9 bases, and 6 bases stayed unmatched. Germline assignment: CDR1 SGHTS and CDR2 YDEGEE. The CDR3 has 17 residues. CDR3 bases: TGTGCCAGCAGCTTGGCGCTGGGACTAGCGGGAGGGTCTGAGCAGTTCTTC. Amino acids: CASSLALGLAGGSEQFF.

The chain recombines TRBV18 with TRBJ1-1, with D perhaps TRBD1 (6 bases). Trimming cost V 2 bases and J 3 bases, with 13 bases left between them. Germline CDR1 reads KGHSH; CDR2 reads LQKENI. This CDR3 is built from 15 residues. The chain's CDR3 is CASSPRLRQDTEAFF. CDR3 nucleotide sequence: TGTGCCAGCTCACCAAGGTTGAGACAGGACACTGAAGCTTTCTTT.

The chain has TRBV10-3 and TRBJ2-3; 10 nucleotides match TRBD1. The germline V gene encodes CDR1 ENHRY and CDR2 SYGVKD. The CDR3 has 14 amino acids. V lost 8 bases and J lost 1; bases outside the gene matches: 3. The CDR3 sequence is CAIGGQGGTDTQYF. The CDR3 DNA follows: TGTGCCATCGGAGGACAGGGGGGCACAGATACGCAGTATTTT.

The rearrangement links TRBV9 to TRBJ2-2, with TRBD1 matching over 9 bases. Trimming at V came to 5 bases and at J to 4 bases, leaving 6 bases not matched to a gene. The germline gives CDR1 SGDLS, CDR2 YYNGEE. The CDR3 length is 15 residues. The CDR3 here is CASRGQGSGTGELFF. In nucleotides, the CDR3 is TGTGCCAGCAGAGGACAGGGGAGCGGCACCGGGGAGCTGTTTTTT. Full variable domain (remainder filled in from reference TRBV9 and TRBJ2-2): DSGVTQTPKHLITATGQRVTLRCSPRSGDLSVYWYQQSLDQGLQFLIQYYNGEERAKGNILERFSAQQFPDLHSELNLSSLELGDSALYFCASRGQGSGTGELFFGEGSRLTVL.